The 28 T cell receptor beta chains listed next were all sequenced from one sample in a study of Graves' ophthalmopathy and Graves' hyperthyroidism. Researchers took RNA transcripts and amplified TCR beta CDR3 regions from them. HTBI primers served in a first-round RT-PCR, which a second-round multiplex PCR followed. TCRdb processed the multiplex PCR reads anew with MiXCR; each CDR3 protein has one entry. The sample shows a few hundred thousand distinct CDR3 sequences, under 45% of them seen only once. Sequenced input: peripheral blood or thyroid tissue (not recorded which). The source is an adult man with Graves' hyperthyroidism.

The sample holds many counts of this clonotype. This chain joins TRBV19 and TRBJ2-2; D gene unclear. Germline values: CDR1 LNHDA, CDR2 SQIVND (reference sequence). Trimming removed 6 bases from V and 2 bases from J, with 7 bases in between. The CDR3 is made up of 13 amino acids. The CDR3 DNA reads as TGTGCCAGTAGCTGGGGTAACACCGGGGAGCTGTTTTTT. Protein product: CASSWGNTGELFF. Supplemented by reference TRBV19 and TRBJ2-2, the full variable domain reads DGGITQSPKYLFRKEGQNVTLSCEQNLNHDAMYWYRQDPGQGLRLIYYSQIVNDFQKGDIAEGYSVSREKKESFPLTVTSAQKNPTAFYLCASSWGNTGELFFGEGSRLTVL.

This clonotype came up many times. The CDR3 region is CSARNLPGAGELFF. The CDR3, as DNA: TGCAGTGCTAGAAACCTACCTGGGGCCGGGGAGCTGTTTTTT. V usage is TRBV20-1 and J usage is TRBJ2-2; no reliable D call. V was shortened by 2 bases and J by 6 bases, with 13 bases between the two germline ends. Germline lookup yields CDR1 DFQATT and CDR2 SNEGSKA (reference sequence). The CDR3 contains 14 residues.

This clonotype came up many times. The V call is TRBV20-1, the J call TRBJ2-7; possible D gene TRBD2, 6 bases. Germline V gene data show CDR1 as DFQATT and CDR2 as SNEGSKA (reference sequence). V was cut by 4 bases and J by 5 bases, with 18 bases left in between. This CDR3 has 14 amino acids. The CDR3 loop reads CSAKDYSSLNEQYF. DNA for the CDR3: TGCAGTGCTAAGGACTATTCGTCTCTCAACGAGCAGTACTTC.

The rearrangement links TRBV20-1 to TRBJ1-4; 8 nucleotides line up with TRBD1. Germline CDR1 DFQATT, CDR2 SNEGSKA (reference sequence). V lost 4 bases, J lost 0 bases, and 25 bases stayed unmatched. This CDR3 is built from 22 residues. CDR3: CSAIGTMTGDGHSVATNEKLFF. The CDR3 DNA reads as TGCAGTGCTATCGGCACGATGACAGGGGATGGTCACAGCGTTGCAACTAATGAAAAACTGTTTTTT.

The chain employs TRBV7-3 and TRBJ2-5, with 7 nucleotides matching TRBD2. This CDR3 has 14 amino acids. J was trimmed by 5 bases and V by 5 bases; bases with no gene match: 8. CDR1 is SGHTA and CDR2 is FQGTGA in the germline V gene. The CDR3 DNA follows: TGTGCCAGCAGCCCCAGCGGGACGTGGGAGACCCAGTACTTC. This gives the protein CASSPSGTWETQYF.

This clonotype appeared many times. The chain employs TRBV12-3 or TRBV12-4 and TRBJ2-5; D may be TRBD1 or TRBD2 (6 bases each). Trimming took off 4 bases at V and 5 bases at J, with 23 bases between the two ends. The CDR3 is made up of 17 amino acids. CDR3 region: CASSSARRGRMLETQYF. The DNA of the CDR3 is TGTGCCAGCAGTTCGGCCCGTCGGGGGCGGATGTTGGAGACCCAGTACTTC.

This clonotype occurred many times. The chain uses TRBV29-1 and TRBJ2-5; D is uncertain. CDR3 length: 12 residues. The germline CDR1 and CDR2 sequences are SQVTM and ANQGSEA. V shed 5 bases and J shed 0 bases, with 7 bases lying between them. The CDR3 DNA follows: TGCAGCGTTTTCCAGCACCAAGAGACCCAGTACTTC. It specifies CSVFQHQETQYF.

This rearrangement joins TRBV7-3 to TRBJ2-3; D remains unclear. CDR1 is SGHTA and CDR2 is FQGTGA in the germline V gene. Trimming stripped 5 bases from V and 0 bases from J, with 9 bases between. The CDR3 sequence is 14 residues long. Here the CDR3 reads CASSLGQSTDTQYF. The CDR3 DNA is TGTGCCAGCAGCCTAGGGCAGAGCACAGATACGCAGTATTTT.

The V gene is TRBV7-2, the J gene TRBJ2-3; no clear D gene. Looked up from germline, CDR1 is SGHTA and CDR2 is FQGNSA. V shed 0 bases and J shed 2 bases, with 9 bases lying between them. CDR3 length: 15 residues. CDR3 sequence: CASSLAIGPTDTQYF. The CDR3 DNA reads as TGTGCCAGCAGCTTAGCCATCGGGCCCACAGATACGCAGTATTTT. Based on the CDR3 plus reference TRBV7-2 and TRBJ2-3, the full variable domain is GAGVSQSPSNKVTEKGKDVELRCDPISGHTALYWYRQSLGQGLEFLIYFQGNSAPDKSGLPSDRFSAERTGGSVSTLTIQRTQQEDSAVYLCASSLAIGPTDTQYFGPGTRLTVL.

Turning to this clonotype: Being one base from a much bigger clone, this may be a read error. This chain connects TRBV5-6 to TRBJ1-1; perhaps TRBD1 as D (6 bases). Germline values: CDR1 SGHDT, CDR2 YYEEEE. V was clipped by 0 bases and J by 3 bases, with 12 bases between them. The length of the CDR3 is 15 residues. CDR3 nucleotides: TGTGCCAGCAGCTTGGCCATTCAGGGGTACACTGAAGCTTTCTTT. This translates into CASSLAIQGYTEAFF.

The V and J genes are TRBV5-1 and TRBJ2-5; D might be TRBD2 (5 bases). The germline gives CDR1 SGHRS, CDR2 YFSETQ. This CDR3 is 14 amino acids long. Trimming took off 3 bases at V and 4 bases at J, with 13 bases between the two ends. Here the CDR3 reads CASSSRGWGETQYF. CDR3 DNA sequence: TGCGCCAGCAGCTCGAGAGGGTGGGGAGAGACCCAGTACTTC.

In this sample, this clonotype turned up a few times. The chain is built from TRBV7-8 and TRBJ2-2, with 10 bases fitting TRBD1. The CDR3 runs to 17 residues. The germline gives CDR1 SGHVS, CDR2 FQNEAQ. Trimming cost V 7 bases and J 1 base; bases outside gene matches: 9. The DNA for the CDR3 is TGTGCCAGCACCCCTCGGACAGGGGGAATGAACACCGGGGAGCTGTTTTTT. This encodes CASTPRTGGMNTGELFF.

The chain employs TRBV10-2 and TRBJ2-2, with TRBD2 identical over 9 bases. Germline loops: CDR1 WSHSY, CDR2 SAAADI. Trimming cost V 6 bases and J 16 bases; bases outside gene matches: 9. CDR3 length: 12 amino acids. This CDR3 is CASSQDEAGGFF. DNA of the CDR3: TGCGCCAGCAGCCAAGATGAAGCGGGAGGGTTTTTT.

The chain couples TRBV7-9 to TRBJ1-3, with D unresolved. V lost 0 bases and J lost 9, with 9 bases in between. From germline, CDR1 is SEHNR and CDR2 FQNEAQ (reference sequence). The CDR3 contains 13 residues. The DNA of the CDR3 is TGTGCCAGCAGCTTAGCGGTCGGGAGCACCATATATTTT. Encoded protein: CASSLAVGSTIYF.

There are many counts of this clonotype. The J gene is TRBJ1-5, the V gene TRBV6-1; D may be TRBD1 (6 bases). Trimming pared 5 bases from V and 6 bases from J, leaving 14 bases between. CDR3 length: 14 amino acids. CDR1 and CDR2 (germline): MNHNS, SASEGT. The CDR3 reads CASSFPGAGQPQHF. Here the CDR3 DNA reads TGTGCCAGCAGTTTCCCAGGGGCTGGTCAGCCCCAGCATTTT.

J is TRBJ1-6 and V is TRBV29-1, with D possibly TRBD1 on 5 matching bases. Germline V gives CDR1 SQVTM, CDR2 ANQGSEA. The CDR3 is 11 amino acids. Written as DNA, the CDR3 is TGCAGTGGGGGACGGAGGTCACCCCTCCACTTT. It specifies CSGGRRSPLHF.

This clonotype was counted at least ten times. The chain couples TRBV20-1 to TRBJ1-2, with D hard to call. Trimming removed 5 bases from V and 2 bases from J, with 9 bases in between. Germline assignment: CDR1 DFQATT and CDR2 SNEGSKA (reference sequence). CDR3 length: 12 residues. CDR3 in amino acids: CSAPTPNYGYTF. CDR3 nucleotides: TGCAGTGCTCCGACACCCAACTATGGCTACACCTTC.

Comment on this clonotype: A much bigger clone sits one base away, suggesting this may be a read error. The chain has TRBV20-1 and TRBJ1-4, with 7 positions matching TRBD1. Germline CDR1 and CDR2: DFQATT and SNEGSKA (reference sequence). V was pared by 5 bases and J by 4 bases, with 7 bases of the junction left unmatched. The CDR3 spans 14 residues. CDR3 DNA sequence: TGCAGTGCTGGAAATGACAGGGTTAATGAAAAACTGTTTTTT. Translation: CSAGNDRVNEKLFF.

The V gene is TRBV6-6, the J gene TRBJ2-6; the D gene is possibly TRBD1 (5 bases). The CDR3 is 18 amino acids. Deletions cut 7 bases from V and 0 bases from J, with 19 bases between. Germline CDR1 and CDR2: MNHNY and SVGAGI (reference sequence). CDR3 nucleotide sequence: TGTGCCAGCACCCAATGGGGCACCGCGTTCTCTGGGGCCAACGTCCTGACTTTC. Amino acids: CASTQWGTAFSGANVLTF.

The chain joins TRBV7-9 to TRBJ2-2; a weak D match, TRBD1 (5 bases). Trimming shortened V by 6 bases and J by 1 base, and 9 bases separated the two germline ends. The CDR3 extends over 14 amino acids. Germline CDR1 SEHNR, CDR2 FQNEAQ (reference sequence). CDR3 DNA: TGTGCCAGCAGAACTGGACAGAACACCGGGGAGCTGTTTTTT. As protein: CASRTGQNTGELFF. Full variable domain (missing parts from reference TRBV7-9 and TRBJ2-2): DTGVSQNPRHKITKRGQNVTFRCDPISEHNRLYWYRQTLGQGPEFLTYFQNEAQLEKSRLLSDRFSAERPKGSFSTLEIQRTEQGDSAMYLCASRTGQNTGELFFGEGSRLTVL.

The chain employs TRBV25-1 and TRBJ2-5; 7 bases align to TRBD1. In germline, CDR1 is MGHDK, CDR2 SYGVNS. J was trimmed by 4 bases and V by 1 base; bases with no gene match: 3. This CDR3 is built from 14 residues. The CDR3 is CASSESTGAETQYF. The DNA of the CDR3 is TGTGCCAGCAGTGAATCAACAGGGGCAGAGACCCAGTACTTC.

Note on this clonotype: Since a much larger clone is just one base distant, this may be a read error. The CDR3 ends on some other residue instead of the conserved phenylalanine or tryptophan, so this is likely a read error. The chain combines TRBV6-5 with TRBJ1-5; 7 positions agree with TRBD1. The germline V gene encodes CDR1 MNHEY and CDR2 SVGAGI. The CDR3 runs to 12 residues. Germline trimming cut 7 bases from V and 6 bases from J; bases unmatched to any gene: 3. The CDR3, as DNA: TGTGCCAGCACCCAGGGGGGTCAGCCCCAGCATCTT. Amino acids: CASTQGGQPQHL.

The chain carries TRBV7-9 and TRBJ1-2; no clear D. Germline V gene lookup returns CDR1 SEHNR and CDR2 FQNEAQ (reference sequence). V lost 2 bases and J 12 bases, leaving 7 bases between the germline ends. The CDR3 runs to 10 residues. CDR3 residues: CASSLFGDTF. The CDR3 DNA follows: TGTGCCAGCAGCTTATTCGGCGACACCTTC.

This chain links TRBV7-2 with TRBJ2-7; D uncertain. The V and J ends lost 1 base and 0 bases respectively, with 7 bases between them. The CDR3 contains 14 residues. The V gene's germline CDR1 is SGHTA and CDR2 FQGNSA. The CDR3 here is CASSLGYHSYEQYF. The CDR3 nucleotides read TGTGCCAGCAGCTTAGGTTACCACTCCTACGAGCAGTACTTC. Using reference TRBV7-2 and TRBJ2-7 for the parts outside the CDR3, the full variable domain is GAGVSQSPSNKVTEKGKDVELRCDPISGHTALYWYRQSLGQGLEFLIYFQGNSAPDKSGLPSDRFSAERTGGSVSTLTIQRTQQEDSAVYLCASSLGYHSYEQYFGPGTRLTVT.

This clonotype was counted many times. The V and J genes are TRBV29-1 and TRBJ2-7, with D possibly called TRBD1 or TRBD2 (6 bases each). V gave up 7 bases and J gave up 2 bases, with 12 bases separating them. CDR3 length: 12 residues. CDR1 is SQVTM and CDR2 is ANQGSEA in the germline V gene. CDR3 nucleotides: TGCAGCGGGGAGGACAGTGCCTACGAGCAGTACTTC. Translated, it gives CSGEDSAYEQYF.

The gene calls are TRBV24-1 and TRBJ2-1; TRBD2 matches 7 bases. CDR1 and CDR2 from the germline V gene are KGHDR and SFDVKD. Trimming removed 7 bases from V and 0 bases from J; junction bases left unmatched: 11. CDR3 length: 17 residues. The CDR3 DNA sequence: TGTGCCACCAGAGGGTTGGGAGGGACTCTCTCCTACAATGAGCAGTTCTTC. Translation gives CATRGLGGTLSYNEQFF.

This clonotype was observed a few times. The chain employs TRBV7-2 and TRBJ1-1, with 10 bases aligning to TRBD1. The V gene's germline CDR1 is SGHTA and CDR2 FQGNSA. The CDR3 contains 16 residues. The V and J ends lost 3 bases and 8 bases, in that order; junction bases with no gene match: 12. In DNA form, the CDR3 reads TGTGCCAGCAGCTTTCCCACAGACAGGGGGCTTTCAGAAGCTTTCTTT. The encoded protein is CASSFPTDRGLSEAFF.

A note on this clonotype: Possible read error: a much larger clone is one base away. The J gene is TRBJ2-2, the V gene TRBV25-1, with 9 positions matching TRBD2. Per germline, CDR1 MGHDK and CDR2 SYGVNS. CDR3 size: 16 residues. The CDR3 nucleotides are TGTGCCAGCAGTAAAGCGGGAGGACCACAAACCGGGGAGCTGTCTTTT. Amino acid sequence: CASSKAGGPQTGELSF. The variable domain in full, completed from reference TRBV25-1 and TRBJ2-2, reads EADIYQTPRYLVIGTGKKITLECSQTMGHDKMYWYQQDPGMELHLIHYSYGVNSTEKGDLSSESTVSRIRTEHFPLTLESARPSHTSQYLCASSKAGGPQTGELSFGEGSRLTVL.